The clone carrying this TCR beta chain was seen once. Its target is unknown. This entry comes from a study of cytomegalovirus exposure and HLA in healthy donors. In the study overall: Genotyping of hundreds of donors showed that about 79% belonged to the Caucasian-associated ancestry cluster.

Vbeta (60) and Jbeta (13) primers were used in the PCR. Generated by immunoSEQ multiplex PCR, the TCRdb table keeps only in-frame clones and is missing some. The sample includes about 100,000 clones, roughly 88% seen only once; the top ten take about 1.2%. The CDR3 extends over 15 amino acids. Between the trimmed V and J ends, which lost 4 bases and 5 bases, there was a span of 14 bases. Study-wide points: Some highly shared sequence variants likely arose as a pipeline artifact. Researchers reported in a later analysis that a missense DCLRE1C variant was tied to TCR beta V- and J-gene trimming.

The gene calls are TRBV23-1 and TRBJ2-2; TRBD2 is a possible D gene (6 bases). TRBV23-1 is annotated as an ORF whose role is uncertain. Specimen: PBMCs. The clonotype comes from a woman aged 18-30 years in good health and CMV-seronegative. CDR3 protein: CASSLRGRPTGELFF. Here the CDR3 DNA reads TGCGCCAGCAGTCTGCGGGGACGACCGACCGGGGAGCTGTTTTTT.